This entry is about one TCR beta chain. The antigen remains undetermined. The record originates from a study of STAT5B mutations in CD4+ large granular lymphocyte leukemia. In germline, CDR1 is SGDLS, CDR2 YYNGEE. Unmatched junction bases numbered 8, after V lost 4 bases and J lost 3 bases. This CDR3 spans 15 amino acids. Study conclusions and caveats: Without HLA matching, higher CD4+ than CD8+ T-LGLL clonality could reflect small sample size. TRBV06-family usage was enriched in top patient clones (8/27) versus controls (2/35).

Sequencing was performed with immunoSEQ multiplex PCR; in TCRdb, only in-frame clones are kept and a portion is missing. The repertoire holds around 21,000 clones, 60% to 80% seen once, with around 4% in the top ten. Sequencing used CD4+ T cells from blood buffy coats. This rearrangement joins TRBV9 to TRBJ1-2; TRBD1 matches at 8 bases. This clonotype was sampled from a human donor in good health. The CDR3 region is CASSYGQGGHYGYTF. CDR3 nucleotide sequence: TGTGCCAGCAGCTACGGACAGGGAGGACACTATGGCTACACCTTC.